These T cell receptor beta chains were read from a single sample in a study of shared clonotypes between healthy human individuals. Assay used: immunoSEQ multiplex PCR; TCRdb lists only in-frame clones, some missing. The sample comprises about 460,000 clones, approximately 80% of which are singletons, and approximately 12% rests with the top ten. The sequencing input was PBMCs. Receptor source: a woman aged 40 to 50 in good health. Some clones in this sample may be carry-over from other donors' samples. CDR3s leave out the opening cysteine and the closing phenylalanine or tryptophan. The order of the fields is J gene, V gene, D gene, CDR3 protein. A D gene is named only where the DNA matches it firmly.

J: TRBJ2-7
V: TRBV4-2
D: TRBD2
CDR3: ASSQEWAGGPFVHEQY

J: TRBJ2-5
V: TRBV12-5
D: .
CDR3: ASGLVVSQETQY

J: TRBJ2-6
V: TRBV19
D: TRBD1
CDR3: ASETGTGGFGANVLT

J: TRBJ2-6
V: TRBV5-4
D: TRBD2
CDR3: ASSLSGGSGANVLT

J: TRBJ2-7
V: TRBV5-1
D: .
CDR3: ASSSRKSAPGPPYEQY

J: TRBJ2-3
V: TRBV30
D: .
CDR3: AWQGKGADTQY

J: TRBJ2-7
V: TRBV10-3
D: TRBD2
CDR3: AISGGLFGRSSYEQY

J: TRBJ2-3
V: TRBV2
D: TRBD1
CDR3: ASTRQGASTDTQY

J: TRBJ2-6
V: TRBV19
D: .
CDR3: ASSIGLTGANVLT

J: TRBJ1-1
V: TRBV5-4
D: TRBD1
CDR3: ASSLGGTGRVAF

J: TRBJ2-3
V: TRBV2
D: TRBD2
CDR3: ASTRLAGDTQY

J: TRBJ2-7
V: TRBV4-2
D: .
CDR3: ASSQARDTYYEQY

J: TRBJ2-5
V: TRBV28
D: .
CDR3: ASSLGLRTQY

J: TRBJ2-7
V: TRBV28
D: .
CDR3: ASSFPVGRAPYEQY

J: TRBJ1-5
V: TRBV5-1
D: .
CDR3: ASSLFGGPGQPQH

J: TRBJ2-7
V: TRBV27
D: .
CDR3: ASSLRGSGGEQY

J: TRBJ2-5
V: TRBV7-2
D: .
CDR3: ASSPQETQY

J: TRBJ1-1
V: TRBV4-3
D: TRBD1
CDR3: ASSQGTDRGKAF

J: TRBJ2-7
V: TRBV7-8
D: TRBD1
CDR3: ASSLRTGSGEQY

J: TRBJ2-1
V: TRBV11-2
D: .
CDR3: ASRRASSYNEQF

J: TRBJ1-1
V: TRBV29-1
D: .
CDR3: SVEIRVNTEAF

J: TRBJ2-7
V: TRBV27
D: .
CDR3: ASRIGPGNSYEQY

J: TRBJ2-2
V: TRBV30
D: TRBD1
CDR3: AWSILPGQDDTGELF

J: TRBJ1-1
V: TRBV27
D: TRBD1
CDR3: ASSARGREAF

J: TRBJ2-5
V: TRBV10-3
D: TRBD2
CDR3: AIRATSGQETQY

J: TRBJ1-2
V: TRBV10-3
D: .
CDR3: AISDSEGGYT

J: TRBJ2-1
V: TRBV25-1
D: TRBD1
CDR3: ASSELGTEDVGEQF

J: TRBJ2-7
V: TRBV29-1
D: .
CDR3: SVDGDRYEQY